This TCR beta chain was sequenced for a study of cytomegalovirus exposure and HLA in healthy donors. Study information: The same platform as the approximately 670 first-cohort repertoires was used for the 130 or so validation repertoires, a later analysis reported.

Points from the study as a whole: Most TCR sequences were uncommon, yet certain public TCRs appeared in many donors. Over 150 TCR beta chains were listed as cytomegalovirus-associated.

The donors were members of the validation cohort, which comprised approximately 120 subjects and was separate from the first cohort of more than 500 subjects. This clone was counted a single time. Its specificity is unknown. Using immunoSEQ multiplex PCR, the repertoire was profiled, and TCRdb retains in-frame clones only, with some absent. The data hold about 200,000 clones, with 75% to 90% observed a single time. V trimming: 4 bases; J trimming: 2 bases; junction bases outside the gene matches: 8. The V gene's germline CDR1 is MDHEN and CDR2 SYDVKM. This CDR3 contains 16 residues. This clonotype was sampled from a woman between 18 and 29 years old in good health and CMV-seronegative. Sequenced sample: PBMCs. V usage is TRBV28 and J usage is TRBJ1-2; 9 bases line up with TRBD1. The CDR3 reads CASSSPGTGLNYGYTF. In DNA, the CDR3 is TGTGCCAGCAGTTCCCCCGGGACAGGGTTAAACTATGGCTACACCTTC.